This entry features one T cell receptor (beta chain) sequence. How the authors handled the data: Reference gene primer amplification gave nucleated cell count estimates. Sequencing was performed with immunoSEQ multiplex PCR; in TCRdb, only in-frame clones are kept and a portion is missing. From that table come the V and J calls and clone size; the DNA was used to work out D and trimming. This table has fewer than 85,000 clones, more than 60% appearing once. This entry belongs to a study of blood T cell repertoires in COVID-19. Study context: PBMCs, B-cell-depleted T cells, or T cells provided the cDNA or gDNA that made up the material.

Germline CDR1 is LNHNV and CDR2 is YYDKDF (reference sequence). CDR3 length equals 14 residues. V shed 1 base and J 6 bases; nucleotides not matched to a gene: 2. The sample consisted of peripheral blood. This TCR was recovered from a woman of 80 years or more with active or convalescent COVID-19. The chain has TRBV15 and TRBJ2-1; 8 bases fit TRBD2. CDR3 sequence reads: CATSRGAGGNEQFF. In nucleotides, the CDR3 is TGTGCCACCAGCAGAGGTGCGGGGGGCAATGAGCAGTTCTTC.